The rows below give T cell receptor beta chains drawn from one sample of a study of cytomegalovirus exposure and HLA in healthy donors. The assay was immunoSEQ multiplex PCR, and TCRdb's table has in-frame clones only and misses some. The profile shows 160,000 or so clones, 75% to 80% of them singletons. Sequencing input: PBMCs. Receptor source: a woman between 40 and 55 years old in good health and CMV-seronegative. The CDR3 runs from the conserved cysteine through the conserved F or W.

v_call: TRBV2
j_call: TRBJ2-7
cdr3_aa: CASSPLAGGYEQYF

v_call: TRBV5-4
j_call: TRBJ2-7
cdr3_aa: CASSPGLGHYEQYF

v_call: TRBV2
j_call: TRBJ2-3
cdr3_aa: CASRATSEHDTQYF

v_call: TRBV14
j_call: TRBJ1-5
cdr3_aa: CASSPQRIRGSNQPQHF

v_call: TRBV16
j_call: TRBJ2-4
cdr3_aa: CASSQSFPRPIAKNIQYF

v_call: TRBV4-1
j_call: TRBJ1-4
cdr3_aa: CASSRLFEKLFF

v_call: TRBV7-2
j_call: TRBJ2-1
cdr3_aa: CASSFYRDNEQFF

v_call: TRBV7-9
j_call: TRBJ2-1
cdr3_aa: CASSRTSGDYNEQFF

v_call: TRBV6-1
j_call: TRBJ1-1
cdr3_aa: CASSRDAWGYTEAFF

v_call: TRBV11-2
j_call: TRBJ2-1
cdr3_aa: CASSFGLGTYNEQFF

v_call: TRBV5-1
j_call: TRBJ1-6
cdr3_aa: CASSFQGMDNSPLHF

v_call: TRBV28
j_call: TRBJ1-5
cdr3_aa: CASSFGEASTGVSNQPQHF

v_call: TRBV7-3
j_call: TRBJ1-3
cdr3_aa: CASSSPEGSDGNTIYF

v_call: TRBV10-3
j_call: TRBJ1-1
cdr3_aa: CAISRAAMNTEAFF

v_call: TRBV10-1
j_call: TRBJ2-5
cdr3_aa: CASSHGRLAGVQETQYF

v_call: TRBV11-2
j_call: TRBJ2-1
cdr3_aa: CASSNTLAVQSYNEQFF

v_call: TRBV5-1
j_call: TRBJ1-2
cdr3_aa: CASSWDRGQGGYTF

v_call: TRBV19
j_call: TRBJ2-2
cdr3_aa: CASSSDRLFGELFF

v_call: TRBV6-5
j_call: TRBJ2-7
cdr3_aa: CASSLGQDGSYEQYF

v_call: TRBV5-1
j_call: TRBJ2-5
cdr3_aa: CASSLFLQETQYF

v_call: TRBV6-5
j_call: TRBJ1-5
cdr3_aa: CASSETGLNQPQHF

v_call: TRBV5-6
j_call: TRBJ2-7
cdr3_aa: CASSLAGEQYF

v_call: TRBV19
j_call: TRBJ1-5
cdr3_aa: CASSVGTVRSNQPQHF

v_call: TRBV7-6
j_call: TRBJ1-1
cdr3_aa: CASSSRDFGTEAFF

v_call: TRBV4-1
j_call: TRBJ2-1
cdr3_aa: CASSQGRIGGATYNEQFF

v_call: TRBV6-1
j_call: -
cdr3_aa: CASSKLGSGEQYF

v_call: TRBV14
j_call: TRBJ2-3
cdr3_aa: CASSQVRYGGFSDTQYF

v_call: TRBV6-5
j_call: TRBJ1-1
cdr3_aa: CASSYTYRGETEAFF

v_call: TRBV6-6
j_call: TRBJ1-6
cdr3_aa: CASSRSGDRGLSPLHF

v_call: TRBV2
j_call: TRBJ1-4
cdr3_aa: CASSRQGVGVEKLFF

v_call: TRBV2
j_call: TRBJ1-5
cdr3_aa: CASSPTGYSNQPQHF

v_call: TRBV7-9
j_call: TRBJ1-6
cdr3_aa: CASSAGAGFYNSPLHF

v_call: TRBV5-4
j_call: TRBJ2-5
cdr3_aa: CASSPTRLNQETQYF

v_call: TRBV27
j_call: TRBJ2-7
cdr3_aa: CASSLRSGRNSYEQYF

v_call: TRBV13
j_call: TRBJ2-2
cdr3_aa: CASMGQGGSTGELFF

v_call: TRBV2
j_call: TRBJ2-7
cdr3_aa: CASQIQSYEQYF

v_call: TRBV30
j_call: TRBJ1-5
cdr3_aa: CAWSVPPGQDSNQPQHF

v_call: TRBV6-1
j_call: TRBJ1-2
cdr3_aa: CASSPQGEGYGYTF

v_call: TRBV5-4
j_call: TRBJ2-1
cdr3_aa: CASSVGQGEQFF

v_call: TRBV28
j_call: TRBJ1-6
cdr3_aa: CASSPTLQGLPLHF

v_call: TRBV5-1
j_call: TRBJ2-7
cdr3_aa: CASSDGGAHEQYF

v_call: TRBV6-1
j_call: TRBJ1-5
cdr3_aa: CASSEGQVSNQPQHF

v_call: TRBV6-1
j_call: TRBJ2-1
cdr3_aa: CASPLAGDYNEQFF

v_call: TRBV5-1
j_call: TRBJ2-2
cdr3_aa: CASRRTGGTGELFF

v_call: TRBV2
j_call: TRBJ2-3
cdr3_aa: CASSARSGGPRTDTQYF

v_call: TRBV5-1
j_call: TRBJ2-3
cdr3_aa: CASSLSPSDTQYF